A selection of T cell receptor beta chains follows, all from one sample in a study of glioma-infiltrating T cells after dendritic cell vaccination. Repertoires were generated with immunoSEQ multiplex PCR, while TCRdb's copy carries only in-frame clones and drops some. The sample lists under 130,000 clones, around 89% occurring once. The sample was blood, taken after dendritic cell vaccination. These TCRs come from a human donor with glioblastoma. Both conserved end residues are part of each CDR3. D genes are given only for firm matches. Only some rows state a clone size, as once, few, many or a class for expanded clones.

CASSLDWLAGRSGANVLTF	TGTGCCAGCAGCTTAGATTGGCTAGCGGGGAGATCTGGGGCCAACGTCCTGACTTTC	TRBV7-9	TRBJ2-6	NA	TRBD2
CASKRESSYNEQFF	TGTGCCAGCAAGCGGGAGAGCTCCTACAATGAGCAGTTCTTC	TRBV27	TRBJ2-1	NA	TRBD2
CASSSGQSLPTAFF	TGCGCCAGCAGCTCGGGACAGTCCCTCCCCACGGCTTTCTTT	TRBV5-1	TRBJ1-1	NA	TRBD1
CSVERGPTEAFF	TGCAGCGTTGAACGTGGGCCCACTGAAGCTTTCTTT	TRBV29-1	TRBJ1-1	NA	NA
CASSLARGSTEAFF	TGTGCCAGCAGCTTGGCCAGGGGAAGCACTGAAGCTTTCTTT	TRBV5-5	TRBJ1-1	NA	NA
CASSLGLGQGAKGDTEAFF	TGTGCCAGCAGCTTAGGGCTTGGACAGGGGGCTAAGGGTGACACTGAAGCTTTCTTT	TRBV11-3	TRBJ1-1	NA	TRBD1
CASSLALSTDTQYF	TGCGCCAGCAGCTTGGCACTAAGCACAGATACGCAGTATTTT	TRBV5-1	TRBJ2-3	NA	NA
CASGLPPGQPQHF	TGTGCTAGTGGTTTGCCCCCAGGTCAGCCCCAGCATTTT	TRBV12-5	TRBJ1-5	once	NA
CATQGEGAGELFF	TGTGCCACCCAAGGGGAAGGCGCCGGGGAGCTGTTTTTT	TRBV18	TRBJ2-2	few	NA
CASSVSASGRGDEQFF	TGTGCCAGCAGCGTATCGGCTAGCGGGAGGGGGGATGAGCAGTTCTTC	TRBV9	TRBJ2-1	NA	TRBD2
CASSQVGRTRNSDTQYF	TGCGCCAGCAGCCAAGTGGGACGGACTAGGAATTCCGATACGCAGTATTTT	TRBV4-1	TRBJ2-3	few	TRBD2